Presented here are 27 T cell receptor beta chains from one specimen sequenced in a study of radiation and T cells in renal cell carcinoma. Noted time point: blood 2 weeks post-SBRT. The treatment here: 15 Gy SBRT to primary tumor, nephrectomy 4 weeks later. Clones were read by immunoSEQ multiplex PCR, and TCRdb kept only the in-frame ones, dropping some. This table holds 95,000 to 150,000 clones, 81% found once. Sample: blood, taken from a patient whose treatment included radiotherapy and nephrectomy. All receptors derive from a man aged 50 to 60 with renal cell carcinoma.

The chain joins TRBV5-1 to TRBJ1-2; D is possibly TRBD1 (5 bases). Trimming pared 0 bases from V and 8 bases from J, leaving 11 bases between. Germline-derived CDR1 and CDR2 are SGHRS and YFSETQ. This CDR3 comprises 13 residues. This chain's CDR3 is CASSLAGVSGYTF. For the CDR3, the DNA is TGCGCCAGCAGCTTGGCGGGGGTTTCAGGCTACACCTTC.

The chain links TRBV27 to TRBJ1-1; TRBD1 matches at 8 bases. The CDR3 is 15 amino acids. CDR1 and CDR2 (germline): MNHEY, SMNVEV (reference sequence). The J segment lost 5 bases and the V segment lost 1 base, leaving 6 bases of the junction unmatched. The CDR3 nucleotides are TGTGCCAGCAGTTTATTTGGACAGGGTTGGACTGAAGCTTTCTTT. Translation: CASSLFGQGWTEAFF.

V usage is TRBV28 and J usage is TRBJ1-2; D uncertain. This CDR3 comprises 11 residues. V was shortened by 5 bases and J by 5 bases, with 6 bases between the two germline ends. Germline CDR1 MDHEN, CDR2 SYDVKM. Written as DNA, the CDR3 is TGTGCCAGCAGTGCAATATATGGCTACACCTTC. Its protein product is CASSAIYGYTF.

This chain connects TRBV21-1 to TRBJ2-5; the D call in the table, TRBD1, was not verified against the DNA. TRBV21-1 is reported as a pseudogene. The CDR3 has 15 residues. CDR3 region: CASSKVDPGLKTQYF. The CDR3 DNA sequence: TGTGCCAGCAGCAAAGTTGATCCAGGTTTAAAGACCCAGTACTTC.

The V call is TRBV27, the J call TRBJ1-1; D is ambiguous. Germline CDR1 is MNHEY and CDR2 is SMNVEV (reference sequence). Trimming shortened V by 5 bases and J by 6 bases, and 13 bases separated the two germline ends. CDR3 length equals 13 residues. For the CDR3, the DNA is TGTGCCAGCAGTACGTCCCCTCTATCTGAAGCTTTCTTT. This sequence encodes CASSTSPLSEAFF.

The chain carries TRBV2 and TRBJ2-7, with 7 bases that match TRBD2. Germline values: CDR1 SNHLY, CDR2 FYNNEI. J gave up 7 bases and V 8 bases, and 11 bases lay outside the gene matches. The length of the CDR3 is 13 residues. In nucleotides, the CDR3 is TGTGCCAGCGAACGGGAGGAAGCGAATGAGCAGTACTTC. This gives the protein CASEREEANEQYF.

The chain is built from TRBV7-2 and TRBJ2-7, with D perhaps TRBD1 (6 bases). Germline V gene data show CDR1 as SGHTA and CDR2 as FQGNSA. The CDR3 contains 13 residues. V lost 1 base and J 5 bases, leaving 9 bases between the germline ends. The DNA for the CDR3 is TGTGCCAGCAGCTTAGGACAGGAGAACGAGCAGTACTTC. Encoded protein: CASSLGQENEQYF. Filled out from reference TRBV7-2 and TRBJ2-7, the complete variable domain reads GAGVSQSPSNKVTEKGKDVELRCDPISGHTALYWYRQSLGQGLEFLIYFQGNSAPDKSGLPSDRFSAERTGGSVSTLTIQRTQQEDSAVYLCASSLGQENEQYFGPGTRLTVT.

The chain has TRBV25-1 and TRBJ2-3, with a weak D call TRBD1 (5 bases). Germline V gene sequence: CDR1 MGHDK, CDR2 SYGVNS. The CDR3 spans 15 residues. V gave up 8 bases and J gave up 2 bases, with 17 bases separating them. This chain's CDR3 is CASELVQTVTDTQYF. Written as DNA, the CDR3 is TGTGCCAGCGAACTGGTTCAGACAGTCACAGATACGCAGTATTTT.

The genes are TRBV4-2 and TRBJ2-3, with 12 bases lining up with TRBD1. V gave up 4 bases and J gave up 1 base; unmatched junction bases: 6. This CDR3 region has 17 residues. The germline V gene has CDR1 LGHNA and CDR2 YNFKEQ. In nucleotides, the CDR3 is TGTGCCAGCAGCCGAGGGACAGGGGGCCGGGGCACAGATACGCAGTATTTT. Translation: CASSRGTGGRGTDTQYF.

In this sample, this clone turned up once. V usage is TRBV5-6 and J usage is TRBJ2-7, with 9 bases identical to TRBD2. CDR1 and CDR2 (germline): SGHDT, YYEEEE. The V segment lost 3 bases and the J segment 6 bases; nucleotides outside the gene matches: 13. CDR3 length equals 16 residues. The CDR3 spells CASSWGVAGVSLEQYF. The CDR3 DNA is TGTGCCAGCAGCTGGGGAGTAGCGGGAGTCTCTCTCGAGCAGTACTTC.

CDR3 protein: CASSDPLGVRGYTF. In DNA, the CDR3 is TGTGCCAGCAGTGACCCTTTGGGGGTACGGGGCTACACCTTC. This chain joins TRBV6-5 and TRBJ1-2; perhaps TRBD1 as D (5 bases). Germline V gene lookup returns CDR1 MNHEY and CDR2 SVGAGI. Between the trimmed V and J ends, which lost 5 bases and 8 bases, there was a span of 18 bases. This CDR3 has 14 amino acids.

The chain uses TRBV28 and TRBJ2-7; 9 bases are shared with TRBD1. CDR3 length equals 14 residues. The junction had 8 bases not matched to a gene; V was cut back by 4 bases and J by 7 bases. CDR1 MDHEN and CDR2 SYDVKM come from the germline V gene. The CDR3 reads CASSSNSGQGEQYF. The DNA of the CDR3 is TGTGCCAGCAGTTCGAATTCCGGACAGGGGGAGCAGTACTTC. The full variable domain, in which reference TRBV28 and TRBJ2-7 provide the parts outside the CDR3, is DVKVTQSSRYLVKRTGEKVFLECVQDMDHENMFWYRQDPGLGLRLIYFSYDVKMKEKGDIPEGYSVSREKKERFSLILESASTNQTSMYLCASSSNSGQGEQYFGPGTRLTVT.

The chain is built from TRBV7-9 and TRBJ1-2; TRBD1 matches 10 bases. Germline assignment: CDR1 SEHNR and CDR2 FQNEAQ (reference sequence). With 4 bases clipped from V and 6 bases from J, the junction kept 8 bases outside the gene matches. The CDR3 runs to 15 residues. The CDR3 DNA reads TGTGCCAGCAGCTCGACAGGGGGCACGTCGAATGGCTACACCTTC. Protein: CASSSTGGTSNGYTF. Filled out from reference TRBV7-9 and TRBJ1-2, the complete variable domain reads DTGVSQNPRHKITKRGQNVTFRCDPISEHNRLYWYRQTLGQGPEFLTYFQNEAQLEKSRLLSDRFSAERPKGSFSTLEIQRTEQGDSAMYLCASSSTGGTSNGYTFGSGTRLTVV.

This chain connects TRBV5-6 to TRBJ2-7; 11 bases are shared with TRBD1. Germline V gives CDR1 SGHDT, CDR2 YYEEEE. The CDR3 is made up of 15 amino acids. The V gene end was trimmed by 5 bases and the J gene end by 0 bases; junction bases not matched to a gene: 4. DNA of the CDR3: TGTGCCAGCAGAGCCGGACAGGGGGCCTCCTACGAGCAGTACTTC. Its translation is CASRAGQGASYEQYF.

The rearrangement links TRBV4-1 to TRBJ1-4; TRBD1 aligns across 9 bases. Germline V gene sequence: CDR1 MGHRA, CDR2 YSYEKL. V gave up 0 bases and J gave up 4 bases; unmatched junction bases: 3. The CDR3 consists of 16 residues. The CDR3, as DNA: TGCGCCAGCAGCCAAGAAGGACAGGGGCTTAATGAAAAACTGTTTTTT. Residues: CASSQEGQGLNEKLFF.

The chain carries TRBV7-8 and TRBJ2-1, with no clear D. Looked up from germline, CDR1 is SGHVS and CDR2 is FQNEAQ. V was pared by 1 base and J by 9 bases, with 7 bases between. This CDR3 spans 12 amino acids. This CDR3 reads CASSLGLGEQFF. The CDR3 DNA follows: TGTGCCAGCAGCTTAGGGCTCGGTGAGCAGTTCTTC.

The V gene is TRBV4-1, the J gene TRBJ2-1; 11 bases match TRBD2. This CDR3 contains 18 residues. Per germline, CDR1 MGHRA and CDR2 YSYEKL. Losses at the gene ends were 1 base for V and 1 base for J; bases not matched to a gene: 6. The CDR3 spells CASSQARGLAASYNEQFF. In DNA, the CDR3 is TGCGCCAGCAGCCAAGCCCGGGGACTAGCGGCATCCTACAATGAGCAGTTCTTC.

The chain carries TRBV6-5 and TRBJ1-2; 7 bases are a match to TRBD1. Trimming cost V 7 bases and J 7 bases; bases outside gene matches: 9. This CDR3 is built from 13 residues. Germline CDR1 MNHEY, CDR2 SVGAGI. CDR3 coding DNA: TGTGCCAGCACGGTAGACAGGGCGGGTGGCTACACCTTC. This codes for CASTVDRAGGYTF.

The rearrangement joins TRBV9 to TRBJ2-3, with D maybe TRBD1 (7 bases). Germline V gene sequence: CDR1 SGDLS, CDR2 YYNGEE. The CDR3 runs 15 residues. V was trimmed by 3 bases and J by 0 bases, leaving 11 bases between them. The CDR3 nucleotides are TGTGCCAGCAGCGCACAGGGGACTAGCACAGATACGCAGTATTTT. Amino acid sequence: CASSAQGTSTDTQYF.

V gene TRBV7-2 combines with J gene TRBJ2-6; 9 bases agree with TRBD1. Germline CDR1 and CDR2: SGHTA and FQGNSA. V shed 0 bases, J shed 0 bases, and the junction held 6 bases outside the gene matches. The CDR3 loop spans 19 amino acids. This chain's CDR3 is CASSLAPGQGLSGANVLTF. The CDR3 DNA reads TGTGCCAGCAGCTTAGCGCCGGGACAGGGTCTCTCTGGGGCCAACGTCCTGACTTTC.

V is TRBV30 and J is TRBJ1-2; D perhaps matches TRBD1 (5 bases). Trimming took 4 bases from V and 1 from J, leaving 16 bases between them. The CDR3 is made up of 15 amino acids. Germline V gene sequence: CDR1 GTSNPN, CDR2 SVGIG (reference sequence). CDR3 amino acids: CAWNLGPEGNYGYTF. The CDR3 coding sequence is TGTGCCTGGAATCTGGGGCCGGAGGGTAACTATGGCTACACCTTC.

The chain employs TRBV7-2 and TRBJ1-1; D unclear. The CDR3 runs 12 residues. V was cut by 3 bases and J by 3 bases, with 5 bases left in between. Germline V gives CDR1 SGHTA, CDR2 FQGNSA. The chain's CDR3 is CASSFWDTEAFF. DNA for the CDR3: TGTGCCAGCAGCTTCTGGGACACTGAAGCTTTCTTT.

This chain joins TRBV7-9 and TRBJ1-4; no definite D call. Germline V gene sequence: CDR1 SEHNR, CDR2 FQNEAQ (reference sequence). There are 16 residues in the CDR3. The germline V and J ends were trimmed by 4 bases and 3 bases, with 15 bases remaining between them. The CDR3 sequence: CASSSLGYTANEKLFF. The CDR3 DNA reads as TGTGCCAGCAGCTCCTTAGGGTATACGGCTAATGAAAAACTGTTTTTT.

V and J are TRBV5-8 and TRBJ1-1; tentatively, D is TRBD1 (5 bases). Deletions cut 10 bases from V and 4 bases from J, with 17 bases between. The CDR3 consists of 13 residues. Germline values: CDR1 SGHTS, CDR2 YDEGEE. The DNA for the CDR3 is TGTGCCGGCGGAGGGGATTATAGCACTGAAGCTTTCTTT. This gives the protein CAGGGDYSTEAFF.

The V call is TRBV7-2, the J call TRBJ1-6, with D tentatively TRBD1 (6 bases). With 5 bases removed from V and 3 bases from J, the gap between germline ends came to 11 bases. There are 15 residues in the CDR3. Germline values: CDR1 SGHTA, CDR2 FQGNSA. The CDR3 region is CASSDRTVYNSPLHF. For the CDR3, the DNA is TGTGCCAGCAGCGACAGGACAGTCTATAATTCACCCCTCCACTTT.

The V gene is TRBV28, the J gene TRBJ2-7; the D gene could be TRBD1 or TRBD2 (5 bases each). The CDR3 consists of 18 residues. Germline V gene data show CDR1 as MDHEN and CDR2 as SYDVKM. Trimming took off 7 bases at V and 4 bases at J, with 29 bases between the two ends. The CDR3 DNA reads TGTGCCAGCACCCCTTTTACGCGGGCTACACCCGGGGCTTACGAGCAGTACTTC. Protein sequence: CASTPFTRATPGAYEQYF. The full variable domain, completed using reference TRBV28 and TRBJ2-7, is DVKVTQSSRYLVKRTGEKVFLECVQDMDHENMFWYRQDPGLGLRLIYFSYDVKMKEKGDIPEGYSVSREKKERFSLILESASTNQTSMYLCASTPFTRATPGAYEQYFGPGTRLTVT.

This sequence joins TRBV6-1 and TRBJ1-2; D gene uncertain. This CDR3 comprises 12 residues. V lost 3 bases to trimming and J lost 8 bases, with 10 bases between them. CDR1 MNHNS and CDR2 SASEGT come from the germline V gene. CDR3 loop: CASSEAVEGYTF. The CDR3 nucleotides are TGTGCCAGCAGTGAGGCGGTGGAGGGCTACACCTTC.